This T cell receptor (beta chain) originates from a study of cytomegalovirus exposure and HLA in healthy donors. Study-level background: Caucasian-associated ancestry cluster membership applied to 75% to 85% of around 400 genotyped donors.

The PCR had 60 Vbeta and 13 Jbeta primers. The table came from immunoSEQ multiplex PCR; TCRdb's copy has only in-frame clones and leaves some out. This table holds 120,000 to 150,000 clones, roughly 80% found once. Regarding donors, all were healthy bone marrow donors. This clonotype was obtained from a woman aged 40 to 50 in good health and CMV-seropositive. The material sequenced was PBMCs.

CDR3 sequence (DNA): TGTGCCATCAGCGTCGCCTACGAGCAGTACTTC. Translating it yields CAISVAYEQYF. This chain links TRBV10-3 with TRBJ2-7; D not resolved. From germline, CDR1 is ENHRY and CDR2 SYGVKD. This CDR3 is 11 amino acids long. Trimming took 6 bases from V and 2 from J, leaving 5 bases between them.